These T cell receptor beta chains were read from a single sample in a study of CD8 T cells in ankylosing spondylitis. From the 5' RACE reads, TCRdb called clonotypes with MiXCR, one entry per CDR3 protein. The sample records 120,000 or so distinct CDR3 sequences, around 13% being singletons. Sequenced material: blood, either unsorted or a sorted T cell fraction (not recorded which). Receptors were obtained from a female donor with ankylosing spondylitis or in good health (not recorded which). CDR3s include the opening cysteine and the closing phenylalanine or tryptophan. Each record gives: clone size, J gene, D gene, V gene, CDR3 protein, CDR3 DNA. D genes are given only for firm matches. The size of a clone is reported for some rows only, either as once, few or many, or as a class for expanded clones.

clone size: many
J gene: TRBJ1-5
D gene: TRBD1
V gene: TRBV20-1
CDR3 protein: CSAPLVGQGANQPQHF
CDR3 DNA: TGCAGTGCACCCCTCGTGGGACAGGGTGCAAATCAGCCCCAGCATTTT

clone size: -
J gene: TRBJ1-6
D gene: TRBD1
V gene: TRBV7-6
CDR3 protein: CASSLRDRTNSPLHF
CDR3 DNA: TGTGCCAGCAGCCTCCGGGACAGGACTAATTCACCCCTCCACTTT

clone size: many
J gene: TRBJ2-3
D gene: TRBD2
V gene: TRBV12-3/TRBV12-4
CDR3 protein: CASSSGTSRADTQYF
CDR3 DNA: TGTGCCAGCAGTTCCGGGACTAGCCGGGCGGATACGCAGTATTTT

clone size: many
J gene: TRBJ1-2
D gene: -
V gene: TRBV12-3/TRBV12-4
CDR3 protein: CASTPSGANGYTF
CDR3 DNA: TGTGCCAGCACCCCGTCGGGTGCAAATGGCTACACCTTC

clone size: -
J gene: TRBJ2-3
D gene: TRBD1
V gene: TRBV28
CDR3 protein: CASSYRGRGTDTQYF
CDR3 DNA: TGTGCCAGCAGTTACAGGGGGCGAGGTACAGATACGCAGTATTTT

clone size: many
J gene: TRBJ1-1
D gene: -
V gene: TRBV19
CDR3 protein: CASAGSTEAFF
CDR3 DNA: TGTGCCTCAGCGGGATCCACTGAAGCTTTCTTT

clone size: many
J gene: TRBJ1-1
D gene: -
V gene: TRBV12-3/TRBV12-4
CDR3 protein: CASSPPIIDEAFF
CDR3 DNA: TGTGCCAGCAGTCCTCCAATAATCGACGAAGCTTTCTTT

clone size: -
J gene: TRBJ2-6
D gene: -
V gene: TRBV5-4
CDR3 protein: CASSTMKGTGANVLTF
CDR3 DNA: TGTGCCAGCAGCACCATGAAGGGAACTGGGGCCAACGTCCTGACTTTC

clone size: few
J gene: TRBJ1-5
D gene: TRBD1
V gene: TRBV20-1
CDR3 protein: CSATPGQGKYSNQPQHF
CDR3 DNA: TGCAGTGCCACCCCGGGACAGGGGAAGTATAGCAATCAGCCCCAGCATTTT

clone size: -
J gene: TRBJ2-7
D gene: -
V gene: TRBV15
CDR3 protein: CATSRDAGRHTYEQYF
CDR3 DNA: TGTGCCACCAGCAGAGATGCAGGCCGACATACCTACGAGCAGTACTTC

clone size: few
J gene: TRBJ1-2
D gene: -
V gene: TRBV5-1
CDR3 protein: CASSSVVTMRYTF
CDR3 DNA: TGCGCCAGCAGCTCTGTGGTGACTATGCGCTACACCTTC

clone size: many
J gene: TRBJ2-7
D gene: TRBD1
V gene: TRBV5-1
CDR3 protein: CASSFGGTGDEQYF
CDR3 DNA: TGCGCCAGCAGCTTCGGCGGGACAGGGGACGAGCAGTACTTC